This is a list of T cell receptor beta chains from one sample in a study of cytomegalovirus exposure and HLA in healthy donors. Generated by immunoSEQ multiplex PCR, the TCRdb table keeps only in-frame clones and is missing some. The data show tens of thousands of clones, 70% to 75% seen once. Input material: PBMCs. The origin of the receptors is a woman aged 45-65 years in good health and CMV-seropositive. CDR3s include the opening cysteine and the closing phenylalanine or tryptophan. The D gene is left open where the match is weak. Some rows have no size entry. The others give once, few or many, or a class for an expanded clone.

j_gene: TRBJ1-3; v_gene: TRBV6-1; abundance: medium-sized; d_gene: TRBD1; CDR3aa: CASSEATGSGNTIYF; CDR3nt: TGTGCCAGCAGTGAAGCGACAGGGTCTGGAAACACCATATATTTT
j_gene: TRBJ2-3; v_gene: TRBV9; abundance: -; d_gene: TRBD1; CDR3aa: CASSATGTGLSDTQYF; CDR3nt: TGTGCCAGCAGCGCAACCGGGACAGGCTTGTCAGATACGCAGTATTTT
j_gene: TRBJ2-7; v_gene: TRBV2; abundance: -; d_gene: TRBD2; CDR3aa: CASSKRTSGSLMGQYF; CDR3nt: TGTGCCAGCAGTAAAAGGACTAGCGGGAGTTTGATGGGGCAGTACTTC
j_gene: TRBJ1-2; v_gene: TRBV19; abundance: -; d_gene: TRBD1; CDR3aa: CASSKTGSNYGYTF; CDR3nt: TGTGCCAGTAGCAAGACAGGGAGTAACTATGGCTACACCTTC
j_gene: TRBJ1-3; v_gene: TRBV27; abundance: -; d_gene: -; CDR3aa: CASSFISGNTIYF; CDR3nt: TGTGCCAGCAGTTTCATCTCTGGAAACACCATATATTTT
j_gene: TRBJ1-5; v_gene: TRBV30; abundance: few; d_gene: -; CDR3aa: CAWSGAGNQPQHF; CDR3nt: TGTGCCTGGAGTGGAGCAGGTAATCAGCCCCAGCATTTT
j_gene: TRBJ2-7; v_gene: TRBV7-9; abundance: -; d_gene: TRBD2; CDR3aa: CASSSRDYATSGEQYF; CDR3nt: TGTGCCAGCAGCTCGAGGGACTATGCTACGTCGGGAGAGCAGTACTTC
j_gene: TRBJ2-2; v_gene: TRBV28; abundance: -; d_gene: -; CDR3aa: CASTSSTGELFF; CDR3nt: TGTGCCAGCACTAGCAGCACCGGGGAGCTGTTTTTT
j_gene: TRBJ2-7; v_gene: TRBV6-5; abundance: -; d_gene: TRBD1; CDR3aa: CASSKTGVREQYF; CDR3nt: TGTGCCAGCAGTAAGACAGGGGTCCGCGAGCAGTACTTC
j_gene: TRBJ2-1; v_gene: TRBV6-4; abundance: -; d_gene: TRBD2; CDR3aa: CASSDSPLRGRSHEQFF; CDR3nt: TGTGCCAGCAGTGACTCGCCGCTTCGCGGGAGGAGCCATGAGCAGTTCTTC
j_gene: TRBJ2-5; v_gene: TRBV23-1; abundance: -; d_gene: -; CDR3aa: CASSHLDCGGDQETQYF; CDR3nt: TGCGCCAGCAGTCACCTTGATTGCGGAGGGGACCAAGAGACCCAGTACTTC
j_gene: TRBJ2-1; v_gene: TRBV6-1; abundance: -; d_gene: TRBD2; CDR3aa: CASKAGGKGNEQFF; CDR3nt: TGTGCCAGCAAAGCGGGAGGAAAGGGGAATGAGCAGTTCTTC
j_gene: TRBJ2-1; v_gene: TRBV27; abundance: -; d_gene: TRBD2; CDR3aa: CASSFGRGNNEQFF; CDR3nt: TGTGCCAGCAGTTTCGGGAGGGGGAACAATGAGCAGTTCTTC
j_gene: TRBJ2-5; v_gene: TRBV27; abundance: -; d_gene: -; CDR3aa: CASSWLTEYQETQYF; CDR3nt: TGTGCCAGCAGTTGGCTGACAGAGTACCAAGAGACCCAGTACTTC
j_gene: TRBJ2-3; v_gene: TRBV4-1; abundance: -; d_gene: TRBD2; CDR3aa: CASSRRRGADTQYF; CDR3nt: TGCGCCAGCAGCCGGCGACGGGGGGCAGATACGCAGTATTTT
j_gene: TRBJ2-2; v_gene: TRBV4-1; abundance: once; d_gene: TRBD2; CDR3aa: CASSQGSGRAATGELFF; CDR3nt: TGCGCCAGCAGCCAAGGTAGCGGGAGGGCCGCCACCGGGGAGCTGTTTTTT
j_gene: TRBJ1-2; v_gene: TRBV30; abundance: -; d_gene: TRBD1; CDR3aa: CAWSEGAYGYTF; CDR3nt: TGTGCCTGGAGTGAGGGGGCTTATGGCTACACCTTC
j_gene: TRBJ1-1; v_gene: TRBV19; abundance: -; d_gene: -; CDR3aa: CASRPGSSGTEAFF; CDR3nt: TGTGCCAGTAGACCCGGGTCGAGTGGCACTGAAGCTTTCTTT
j_gene: TRBJ1-2; v_gene: TRBV19; abundance: -; d_gene: -; CDR3aa: CASSIFDRRGPSGYTF; CDR3nt: TGTGCCAGTAGTATATTTGACAGAAGGGGCCCCTCTGGCTACACCTTC
j_gene: TRBJ2-1; v_gene: TRBV13; abundance: -; d_gene: -; CDR3aa: CASSEDSGEQFF; CDR3nt: TGTGCCAGCAGCGAGGATAGTGGGGAGCAGTTCTTC
j_gene: TRBJ1-4; v_gene: TRBV6-1; abundance: few; d_gene: TRBD1; CDR3aa: CASIGATGGLEKLFF; CDR3nt: TGTGCCAGCATTGGGGCTACAGGGGGCCTTGAAAAACTGTTTTTT
j_gene: TRBJ2-1; v_gene: TRBV27; abundance: -; d_gene: TRBD2; CDR3aa: CASSESGTYNEQFF; CDR3nt: TGTGCCAGCAGTGAGAGCGGGACTTACAATGAGCAGTTCTTC
j_gene: TRBJ2-1; v_gene: TRBV12-5; abundance: -; d_gene: -; CDR3aa: CASGKRLYNEQFF; CDR3nt: TGTGCTAGTGGTAAGCGGCTATACAATGAGCAGTTCTTC
j_gene: TRBJ2-2; v_gene: TRBV5-1; abundance: -; d_gene: TRBD2; CDR3aa: CASSKTSGLNTGELFF; CDR3nt: TGCGCCAGCAGCAAAACTAGCGGGCTGAACACCGGGGAGCTGTTTTTT
j_gene: TRBJ2-3; v_gene: TRBV5-1; abundance: -; d_gene: -; CDR3aa: CASSLVQPGPDTQYF; CDR3nt: TGCGCCAGCAGCTTGGTACAGCCTGGTCCAGATACGCAGTATTTT
j_gene: TRBJ2-1; v_gene: TRBV29-1; abundance: once; d_gene: -; CDR3aa: CSVENFNEQFF; CDR3nt: TGCAGCGTTGAAAACTTCAATGAGCAGTTCTTC
j_gene: TRBJ1-1; v_gene: TRBV6-6; abundance: -; d_gene: -; CDR3aa: CASTKNTEAFF; CDR3nt: TGTGCCAGCACCAAGAACACTGAAGCTTTCTTT
j_gene: TRBJ2-3; v_gene: TRBV27; abundance: few; d_gene: TRBD2; CDR3aa: CASSNGLAGGPGTDTQYF; CDR3nt: TGTGCCAGCAGTAACGGACTAGCGGGAGGGCCCGGCACAGATACGCAGTATTTT
j_gene: TRBJ2-7; v_gene: TRBV7-9; abundance: -; d_gene: TRBD2; CDR3aa: CASSLVSGFNYEQYF; CDR3nt: TGTGCCAGCAGCTTAGTTAGCGGGTTTAACTACGAGCAGTACTTC
j_gene: TRBJ2-3; v_gene: TRBV30; abundance: -; d_gene: -; CDR3aa: CAWSPGPVQYF; CDR3nt: TGTGCCTGGAGCCCGGGTCCGGTGCAGTATTTT
j_gene: TRBJ2-1; v_gene: TRBV19; abundance: -; d_gene: TRBD2; CDR3aa: CASSTSGSSYNEQFF; CDR3nt: TGTGCCAGTTCGACTAGCGGGAGTTCCTACAATGAGCAGTTCTTC
j_gene: TRBJ1-2; v_gene: TRBV6-1; abundance: -; d_gene: TRBD1; CDR3aa: CASRGWTGHYGYTF; CDR3nt: TGTGCCAGCAGGGGCTGGACAGGGCACTATGGCTACACCTTC
j_gene: TRBJ2-7; v_gene: TRBV30; abundance: -; d_gene: -; CDR3aa: CAWRPPGDRTYEQYF; CDR3nt: TGTGCCTGGAGGCCTCCGGGCGACAGAACCTACGAGCAGTACTTC
j_gene: TRBJ2-5; v_gene: TRBV6-5; abundance: -; d_gene: TRBD2; CDR3aa: CASAGGSETQYF; CDR3nt: TGTGCCAGCGCGGGAGGGTCAGAGACCCAGTACTTC
j_gene: TRBJ2-1; v_gene: TRBV6-6; abundance: -; d_gene: TRBD2; CDR3aa: CASSGSSFGEQFF; CDR3nt: TGTGCCAGTAGCGGGAGTAGTTTTGGTGAGCAGTTCTTC
j_gene: TRBJ1-1; v_gene: TRBV15; abundance: -; d_gene: -; CDR3aa: CATSILRGTEAFF; CDR3nt: TGTGCCACCAGCATTCTCCGGGGCACTGAAGCTTTCTTT
j_gene: TRBJ2-2; v_gene: TRBV5-4; abundance: -; d_gene: TRBD2; CDR3aa: CASSRSGGGELFF; CDR3nt: TGTGCCAGCAGCCGCTCGGGAGGCGGGGAGCTGTTTTTT
j_gene: TRBJ2-7; v_gene: TRBV29-1; abundance: -; d_gene: TRBD2; CDR3aa: CSVNLAGAFGEQYF; CDR3nt: TGCAGCGTGAATCTAGCGGGAGCGTTTGGCGAGCAGTACTTC
j_gene: TRBJ1-2; v_gene: TRBV27; abundance: few; d_gene: TRBD1; CDR3aa: CASSVDRGRRYTF; CDR3nt: TGTGCCAGCAGTGTCGACAGGGGCCGTCGCTACACCTTC
j_gene: TRBJ1-2; v_gene: TRBV9; abundance: -; d_gene: -; CDR3aa: CASSVSWTAYYGYTF; CDR3nt: TGTGCCAGCAGCGTATCTTGGACAGCTTACTATGGCTACACCTTC
j_gene: TRBJ1-4; v_gene: TRBV6-5; abundance: few; d_gene: -; CDR3aa: CASSRQGSEKLFF; CDR3nt: TGTGCCAGCAGTCGGCAGGGGTCTGAAAAACTGTTTTTT
j_gene: TRBJ1-1; v_gene: TRBV21-1; abundance: few; d_gene: -; CDR3aa: CASRPTGELPARNTEAFF; CDR3nt: TGTGCCAGCAGACCGACAGGGGAGTTACCGGCGAGAAACACTGAAGCTTTCTTT
j_gene: TRBJ2-2; v_gene: TRBV5-4; abundance: -; d_gene: -; CDR3aa: CASSFWRGRDTGELFF; CDR3nt: TGTGCCAGCAGCTTTTGGAGGGGGCGGGACACCGGGGAGCTGTTTTTT
j_gene: TRBJ1-1; v_gene: TRBV29-1; abundance: -; d_gene: -; CDR3aa: CSVLPGNTEAFF; CDR3nt: TGCAGCGTTCTGCCGGGGAACACTGAAGCTTTCTTT
j_gene: TRBJ2-3; v_gene: TRBV5-4; abundance: once; d_gene: TRBD2; CDR3aa: CASSLPGTSGSRGTDTQYF; CDR3nt: TGTGCCAGCAGCCTCCCCGGGACTAGCGGGAGCAGGGGCACAGATACGCAGTATTTT
j_gene: TRBJ1-3; v_gene: TRBV2; abundance: -; d_gene: -; CDR3aa: CASSLRTVYSGNTIYF; CDR3nt: TGTGCCAGCAGTCTACGTACAGTGTACTCTGGAAACACCATATATTTT
j_gene: TRBJ2-4; v_gene: TRBV2; abundance: -; d_gene: TRBD2; CDR3aa: CASRPNPGLAGGRNIQYF; CDR3nt: TGTGCCAGCAGACCGAACCCGGGACTAGCGGGAGGGAGAAACATTCAGTACTTC
j_gene: TRBJ1-1; v_gene: TRBV2; abundance: -; d_gene: -; CDR3aa: CASSVSGGTEAFF; CDR3nt: TGTGCCAGCAGTGTCAGCGGGGGGACTGAAGCTTTCTTT
j_gene: TRBJ2-7; v_gene: TRBV7-9; abundance: -; d_gene: TRBD2; CDR3aa: CASSGLAGDEQYF; CDR3nt: TGTGCCAGCAGCGGACTAGCGGGAGACGAGCAGTACTTC
j_gene: TRBJ1-1; v_gene: TRBV6-6; abundance: -; d_gene: -; CDR3aa: CASSYSRGRNTEAFF; CDR3nt: TGTGCCAGCAGTTACTCCAGGGGCCGGAACACTGAAGCTTTCTTT